The clone carrying this T cell receptor beta chain was recorded only once. The antigen remains unidentified. V lost 3 bases and J lost 2, with 8 bases in between. Germline loops: CDR1 SGHVS, CDR2 FQNEAQ. The CDR3 covers 14 residues. The study used treatment-naive patients who had stable or active relapsing-remitting disease as multiple sclerosis controls. Isolation of CD8+ and CD4+ T cells was performed negatively, whereas enrichment of TEMRA cells was done by FACS. The sample belongs to a study of CD8 T cells in Susac syndrome. Whole-study findings and limits: It was acknowledged in the study that its TCR sequencing and HLA analysis involved a relatively small number of individuals.

About 0.5 to 1 ug RNA was reverse transcribed with random hexamers. Across 54 Vbeta and 13 Jbeta, immunoSEQ multiplex PCR amplified TCR beta CDR3. TCRdb redid the calling of the immunoSEQ multiplex PCR reads with MiXCR, one entry per CDR3 protein. This sample has about 430,000 distinct CDR3 sequences, with approximately 89% found just once. The sequence was collected from a human donor with multiple sclerosis. The specimen sequenced was CD8+ T cells from PBMCs. The chain employs TRBV7-8 and TRBJ1-3, with D unresolved. CDR3 protein: CASSFIGAGNTIYF. As DNA, the CDR3 is TGTGCCAGCAGCTTTATCGGGGCTGGAAACACCATATATTTT.